Included here is one T cell receptor (beta chain) sequence, with context. The data belong to a study of T cell responses to AZD1222 COVID-19 vaccine. Produced via immunoSEQ multiplex PCR; TCRdb's table is partial and in-frame only. The data contain approximately 130,000 clones, 93% of them singletons. Germline CDR1 SGHRS, CDR2 YFSETQ. Deletions cut 2 bases from V and 4 bases from J, with 15 bases between. This CDR3 spans 15 amino acids. The source of this sequence is an adult in good health. This chain connects TRBV5-1 to TRBJ1-2; TRBD1 might be the D (5 bases). The sequencing here drew on peripheral blood, taken on day 0 of AZD1222 vaccination. The CDR3 nucleotides are TGCGCCAGCAGCTTTGAGGGGTCAGGTTCCTATGGCTACACCTTC. Amino acid sequence: CASSFEGSGSYGYTF.